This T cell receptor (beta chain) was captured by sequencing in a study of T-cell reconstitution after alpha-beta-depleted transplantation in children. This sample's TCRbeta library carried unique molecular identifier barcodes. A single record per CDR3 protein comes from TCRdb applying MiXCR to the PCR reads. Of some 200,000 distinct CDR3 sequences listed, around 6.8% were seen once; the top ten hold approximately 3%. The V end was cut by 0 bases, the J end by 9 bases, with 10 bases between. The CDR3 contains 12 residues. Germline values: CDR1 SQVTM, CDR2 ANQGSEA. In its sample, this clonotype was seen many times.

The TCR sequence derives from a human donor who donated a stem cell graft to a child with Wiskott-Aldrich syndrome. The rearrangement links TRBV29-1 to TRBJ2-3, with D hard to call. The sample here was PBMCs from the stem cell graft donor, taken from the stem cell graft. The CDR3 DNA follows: TGCAGCGTTGAAGAGTTGACGGAAACGCAGTATTTT. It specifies CSVEELTETQYF.